Here is one TCR beta chain with its context. This sample is part of a study of blood T cell repertoires in COVID-19. Study at large: Italy, Spain and the United States were the sources of the convalescent and acute COVID-19 samples. PBMCs, B-cell-depleted T cells, or T cells were the source of the cDNA or gDNA that made up the material.

Source study methods: Estimation of nucleated cell counts relied on the amplification of reference gene primers. Profiled with immunoSEQ multiplex PCR; TCRdb holds only in-frame clones, not every one. The V and J calls and the clone size are those of that table, but D and trimming were determined from the DNA. The table has about 110,000 clones, approximately 88% seen once. The TCR was taken from a man between 40 and 49 years old with active or convalescent COVID-19. The sample comprised peripheral blood.

CDR3 nucleotide sequence: TGTGCCAGCAGCGACAGGTCCTATGGCTACACCTTC. This translates into CASSDRSYGYTF. The chain has TRBV6-5 and TRBJ1-2; possibly TRBD1 for D (6 bases). The V end was cut by 6 bases, the J end by 4 bases, with 9 bases between. Germline-derived CDR1 and CDR2 are MNHEY and SVGAGI. The CDR3 sequence is 12 residues long.